This TCR beta chain derives from a study of cytomegalovirus exposure and HLA in healthy donors. Study observations and caveats: First-cohort TCR clusters tended to co-occur in the 120 or so validation repertoires, a later analysis found. In vitro testing confirmed a few CMV-associated chains as specific for CMV antigens. About 180 TCR beta chains were listed as cytomegalovirus-associated. Across donors, most TCRs were seen rarely, yet some public ones were widespread.

TCRdb's table, derived via immunoSEQ multiplex PCR, lists solely in-frame clones and lacks some. This table has fewer than 200,000 clones, 85% appearing once. With regard to this clone: What it recognizes is unknown.

J gave up 3 bases and V 5 bases, and 13 bases lay outside the gene matches. In germline, CDR1 is SGHVS, CDR2 FNYEAQ. The CDR3 covers 17 residues. V and J are TRBV7-6 and TRBJ2-3; 8 positions match TRBD1. The material sequenced was PBMCs. This receptor was taken from a man younger than 30 in good health and CMV-seropositive. CDR3: CASSPKPGQGGTDTQYF. CDR3 in DNA: TGTGCCAGCAGCCCCAAACCCGGACAGGGTGGTACAGATACGCAGTATTTT.